Listed below are T cell receptor beta chains from one sample, sequenced in a study of regulatory T cells in long-lasting Graves disease. TCRdb re-analysed the multiplex PCR reads in MiXCR, keeping a single row per CDR3 protein. Here the sample spans over 650,000 distinct CDR3 sequences, approximately 31% being singletons. This sample comprised peripheral blood mononuclear cells (PBMCs), obtained when the disease was refractory, from a patient treated with antithyroid drugs. These receptors came from a female donor with Graves disease. The CDR3 runs from the conserved cysteine through the conserved F or W. The D gene is left open where the match is weak. The size field is filled for only some rows; it gives once, few, many or a size class.

>TRBV28|TRBJ1-6|NA|NA
TGTGCCAGCAGGACCGGGACACACCGCTCCTCCTATAATTCACCCCTCCACTTT
CASRTGTHRSSYNSPLHF
>TRBV3-1|TRBJ2-4|TRBD2|few
TGTGCCAGCAGCTTAGGACTAGCGGGAGGGCCGAGCTCTATTCAGTACTTC
CASSLGLAGGPSSIQYF
>TRBV6-1|TRBJ1-4|NA|few
TGTGCCAGCAGTACTCGAGGGAATGAAAAACTGTTTTTT
CASSTRGNEKLFF
>TRBV5-5|TRBJ2-5|NA|NA
TGTGCCAGCAACCGCCAAGAGACCCAGTACTTC
CASNRQETQYF
>TRBV5-4|TRBJ2-5|TRBD1|NA
TGTGCCAGCGGACGACAGGGGACTCAAGAGACCCAGTACTTC
CASGRQGTQETQYF
>TRBV19|TRBJ1-3|TRBD1|NA
TGTGCCAGCAGTGACTCAGGGGGCTCTGGAAACACCATATATTTT
CASSDSGGSGNTIYF
>TRBV19|TRBJ1-2|NA|few
TGTGCCAGTAGCGGCCGGGACTTTGGTACTAATAACTATGGCTACACCTTC
CASSGRDFGTNNYGYTF
>TRBV7-3|TRBJ1-1|NA|many
TGTGCCAGCAGCGCACAGAGGGTCTCTGAAGCTTTCTTT
CASSAQRVSEAFF
>TRBV29-1|TRBJ2-5|TRBD2|few
TGCAGCGTTACCAGCGGGACCTGGGAGACCCAGTACTTC
CSVTSGTWETQYF
>TRBV27|TRBJ2-5|NA|many
TGTGCCAGCAGTTTATTCGCAGGGAGCTTGCGCGAGACCCAGTACTTC
CASSLFAGSLRETQYF
>TRBV29-1|TRBJ1-2|TRBD1|few
TGCAGCGTTGGACAGGGGAACTATGGCTACACCTTC
CSVGQGNYGYTF
>TRBV15|TRBJ2-5|NA|NA
TGTGCCACCAGCAGAGATCAGAGTTTGCGAGAGACCCAGTACTTC
CATSRDQSLRETQYF
>TRBV12-3/TRBV12-4|TRBJ1-5|NA|many
TGTGCCAGCAGTTTAATGGCAGGGAGCAATCAGCCCCAGCATTTT
CASSLMAGSNQPQHF
>TRBV11-2|TRBJ2-2|NA|many
TGTGCCAGCAGTACGGGGATATCGGTCGGGGAGCTGTTTTTT
CASSTGISVGELFF
>TRBV24-1|TRBJ2-2|NA|NA
TGTGCCACCAGTGATCCCTTCCTCGCGAACACCGGGGAGCTGTTTTTT
CATSDPFLANTGELFF
>TRBV20-1|TRBJ1-1|NA|few
TGCAGTGCCCGAGAGGGATGGGGTGAAGCTTTCTTT
CSAREGWGEAFF
>TRBV20-1|TRBJ1-5|NA|NA
TGCAGTGCCAATGGGGGACGGAGCAATCAGCCCCAGCATTTT
CSANGGRSNQPQHF
>TRBV27|TRBJ2-7|NA|NA
TGTGCCAGCAGTTTAAGGTCGGGGGGCTACTCCTACGAGCAGTACTTC
CASSLRSGGYSYEQYF
>TRBV2|TRBJ1-5|TRBD1|many
TGTGCCAGCAGTGAGTGGACGGGACAGACGGTCGTTGAGCCCCAGCATTTT
CASSEWTGQTVVEPQHF
>TRBV19|TRBJ1-2|NA|few
TGTGCCAGTAGTATATTCGACAGGAACTATGGCTACACCTTC
CASSIFDRNYGYTF
>TRBV3-1|TRBJ2-5|TRBD2|few
TGTGCCAGCAGCCCGATGACTAGCACAGAGACCCAGTACTTC
CASSPMTSTETQYF
>TRBV6-1|TRBJ1-4|NA|few
TGTGCCAGCAGTGAAGCTGCGGCAGGGAGTTATAATGAAAAACTGTTTTTT
CASSEAAAGSYNEKLFF
>TRBV25-1|TRBJ1-1|NA|NA
TGTGCCAGCAGTGAATTAGGCCAGGGCGAAGCTTTCTTT
CASSELGQGEAFF
>TRBV6-1|TRBJ1-2|TRBD1|NA
TGTGCCAGCAGTACGCGCCCTCACAGGGGGCATGGTGATGGCTACACCTTC
CASSTRPHRGHGDGYTF
>TRBV27|TRBJ1-5|TRBD1|few
TGTGCCAGCGGACAGCTCGGGACAGGGGTCAATCAGCCCCAGCATTTT
CASGQLGTGVNQPQHF
>TRBV11-2|TRBJ1-4|NA|NA
TGTGCCAGCAGCCTCGACAGGAACAATGAAAAACTGTTTTTT
CASSLDRNNEKLFF
>TRBV6-5|TRBJ1-6|NA|NA
TGTGCCAGCAGTTACTCGAGGGCAGTGGGAGGGACCCTCCACTTT
CASSYSRAVGGTLHF
>TRBV2|TRBJ1-1|NA|few
TGTGCCAGCAGCCCTCTCGGAGGCGGGGTGGGCACTGAAGCTTTCTTT
CASSPLGGGVGTEAFF
>TRBV2|TRBJ2-7|NA|many
TGTGCCAGCAGGGGGACCAGAATCCACGAGCAGTACTTC
CASRGTRIHEQYF
>TRBV6-1|TRBJ2-3|TRBD2|NA
TGTGCCAGCAGTGATGGGGGACTAGCGGTGGCAGATACGCAGTATTTT
CASSDGGLAVADTQYF
>TRBV5-1|TRBJ1-1|NA|many
TGCGCCAGCAGCTTGGACAGAGTAGTTTTCTTT
CASSLDRVVFF
>TRBV3-1|TRBJ1-1|NA|few
TGTGCCAGCAGCCCAACCGGGGGACGAGCTTTCTTT
CASSPTGGRAFF
>TRBV27|TRBJ1-2|NA|many
TGTGCCAGCAGTTTGGTGGCCGGAAGAGCTAACTATGGCTACACCTTC
CASSLVAGRANYGYTF
>TRBV29-1|TRBJ2-7|NA|NA
TGCAGCGTTGGCAGGGACCTTCGGAACGAGCAGTACTTC
CSVGRDLRNEQYF
>TRBV19|TRBJ1-1|TRBD1|few
TGTGCCAGTACCCGGGACAGGGTTTTGGGCACTGAAGCTTTCTTT
CASTRDRVLGTEAFF
>TRBV11-2|TRBJ2-7|NA|NA
TGTGCCAGCAGCTTAGATTCAGGTTTATCCTACGAGCAGTACTTC
CASSLDSGLSYEQYF
>TRBV5-1|TRBJ2-1|TRBD2|NA
TGCGCCAGCAGCATACTAGCGGGAGGCCTACGATACAATGAGCAGTTCTTC
CASSILAGGLRYNEQFF
>TRBV3-1|TRBJ1-6|NA|NA
TGTGCCAGCAGCCACGGCAGGGTTAATTCACCCCTCCACTTT
CASSHGRVNSPLHF
>TRBV12-3/TRBV12-4|TRBJ1-1|NA|many
TGTGCCAGCAGTTCCCGCACTGAAGCTTTCTTT
CASSSRTEAFF
>TRBV12-3/TRBV12-4|TRBJ1-2|NA|many
TGTGCCAGCAGACCTGACAGCTATGGCTACACCTTC
CASRPDSYGYTF
>TRBV20-1|TRBJ2-7|NA|NA
TGCAGTGCTAACCGGGAGTTGTACGAGCAGTACTTC
CSANRELYEQYF
>TRBV6-5|TRBJ2-7|NA|many
TGTGCCAGCAGTTACAGCAGGGACGAGCAGTACTTC
CASSYSRDEQYF
>TRBV7-8|TRBJ1-2|TRBD1|many
TGTGCCAGCAGCTTAGAAGTAGGGGGCGATGGCTACACCTTC
CASSLEVGGDGYTF
>TRBV28|TRBJ1-1|TRBD1|many
TGTGCCAGCAGCCCCCGGACAGGGGGGGGCACTGAAGCTTTCTTT
CASSPRTGGGTEAFF
>TRBV11-2|TRBJ1-4|NA|many
TGTGCCAGCAGCCCGAGGGGAGCTGGGGGGCTGTTTTTT
CASSPRGAGGLFF
>TRBV20-1|TRBJ1-2|NA|NA
TGCAGTGCAACCGCGGTCCAGTCCGAAACCTATGGCTACACCTTC
CSATAVQSETYGYTF
>TRBV10-3|TRBJ2-5|NA|many
TGTGCCATCAGCACTGTGCCCTTACCTGGCCAAGAGACCCAGTACTTC
CAISTVPLPGQETQYF
>TRBV6-2/TRBV6-3|TRBJ1-1|NA|NA
TGTGCCAGCAGTCCCCGTTGGGTCAACACTGAAGCTTTCTTT
CASSPRWVNTEAFF
>TRBV20-1|TRBJ1-1|NA|few
TGCAGTGCTAGAGTCCGGGACACCATGAACACTGAAGCTTTCTTT
CSARVRDTMNTEAFF
>TRBV20-1|TRBJ2-7|NA|NA
TGCAGTGCTCCTTTCCACGGGTGGGGAGCGGACTACGAGCAGTACTTC
CSAPFHGWGADYEQYF